This T cell receptor beta chain was documented in a study of OX40 agonist ivuxolimab in advanced cancers. About the study: Patients received the agonistic anti-OX40 (CD134) antibody ivuxolimab. Earlier anti-PD-1, anti-PD-L1 or anti-CTLA-4 therapy was permitted; about 38% had received some.

V was pared by 7 bases and J by 5 bases, with 9 bases of the junction left unmatched. The CDR3 is 14 amino acids. Germline V gives CDR1 MDHEN, CDR2 SYDVKM. Measured with immunoSEQ multiplex PCR; TCRdb has only the in-frame clones, and not every one. Among 77,000 or so clones listed, roughly nine tenths were seen once. Study outcomes and limitations: Some nonresponders also had low normalized T-cell clonal expansion. CD4+ and CD8+ blood T cells expanded clonally by week 6 at 0.1 to 3.0 mg/kg.

This clone was picked up one time. Antigen: not known. This TCR was recovered from an adult with an advanced solid tumor such as melanoma, head and neck, liver or kidney cancer. The source material was CD4+ or CD8+ T cells sorted from blood, sampled in a trial of the OX40 agonist ivuxolimab. The V call is TRBV28, the J call TRBJ2-3, with 7 bases aligning to TRBD1. This CDR3 is CASTFTGAIDTQYF. The CDR3 nucleotides read TGTGCCAGCACTTTTACAGGGGCCATAGATACGCAGTATTTT.